These T cell receptor beta chains were read from a single sample in a study of T cells in localized non-small cell lung cancer. The assay was immunoSEQ multiplex PCR, and TCRdb's table has in-frame clones only and misses some. The table includes about 15,000 clones, around 83% detected once. The material sequenced was peripheral blood, taken before any cancer treatment. Source of these receptors: a female donor of 60 years or more with stage I squamous cell lung carcinoma. CDR3s include the opening cysteine and the closing phenylalanine or tryptophan. The D gene is left open where the match is weak. Not all rows give a size; the values are once, few, many and, for expanded clones, a class.

v_call,j_call,clone_size,d_call,cdr3_nt,cdr3_aa
TRBV4-2,TRBJ1-2,.,.,TGTGCCAGCAGCCAAGATCGTGGAGGCGGTGGCTACACCTTC,CASSQDRGGGGYTF
TRBV10-1,TRBJ2-1,.,TRBD2,TGCGCCAGCAGCCTACTAGCGGGAGGACGAAATGAGCAGTTCTTC,CASSLLAGGRNEQFF
TRBV7-9,TRBJ1-4,once,.,TGTGCCAGCAGCTCGGGGACGTCGAGTAATGAAAAACTGTTTTTT,CASSSGTSSNEKLFF
TRBV28,TRBJ1-6,.,.,TGTGCCAGTCAAAATCCTACGGGTTCACCCCTCCACTTT,CASQNPTGSPLHF
TRBV6-5,TRBJ1-5,.,TRBD1,TGTGCCAGCAGTCAGGGGGCGGCCCAGCATTTT,CASSQGAAQHF
TRBV19,TRBJ1-1,.,.,TGTGCCAGTGGAACGACTGAAGCTTTCTTT,CASGTTEAFF
TRBV5-4,TRBJ1-1,.,.,TGTGCCAGCAGTCCCAAGGGTGGGGGGAACACTGAAGCTTTCTTT,CASSPKGGGNTEAFF
TRBV29-1,TRBJ2-1,.,TRBD2,TGCAGCGTTGAAGATCAGCCGGGACTAGCGGGAGGAAAGCAGTTCTTC,CSVEDQPGLAGGKQFF
TRBV5-6,TRBJ1-1,once,.,TGTGCCAGCAGCGCTCAGCCGGCAGCCTCCTCTGAAGCTTTCTTT,CASSAQPAASSEAFF
TRBV30,TRBJ2-1,.,.,TGTGCCTGGAGTGTGGCGGGGAATGAGCAGTTCTTC,CAWSVAGNEQFF
TRBV19,TRBJ1-2,.,TRBD1,TGTGCCAGTAGTCCGGACAGGGGAGCCTATGGCTACACCTTC,CASSPDRGAYGYTF
TRBV9,TRBJ2-5,.,TRBD1,TGTGCCAGCAGCGTAGAAGCAGGGACAGGACTGGAGACCCAGTACTTC,CASSVEAGTGLETQYF
TRBV7-9,TRBJ1-1,.,TRBD1,TGTGCCAGCAGCCCAGAAGGGACAGGGTATGAAGCTTTCTTT,CASSPEGTGYEAFF
TRBV28,TRBJ2-7,.,.,TGTGCCAGCAGGGAATTTCCATCCTACGAGCAGTACTTC,CASREFPSYEQYF
TRBV7-8,TRBJ1-1,.,TRBD1,TGTGCCAGCAGCTTAGGACAGGGAATTAAAACTGAAGCTTTCTTT,CASSLGQGIKTEAFF
TRBV28,TRBJ1-2,.,.,TGTGCCAGCAGTGGGGACTTCTTGGGCTACACCTTC,CASSGDFLGYTF
TRBV19,TRBJ1-6,.,.,TGTGCCAGTAATGGACAGATAAATTCACCCCTCCACTTT,CASNGQINSPLHF
TRBV25-1,TRBJ1-4,.,TRBD1,TGTGCCAGCAGTCCAAGGGGACAGATTAATGAAAAACTGTTTTTT,CASSPRGQINEKLFF
TRBV5-4,TRBJ1-4,.,TRBD1,TGTGCCAGCAGCTTGGACCGGCCAGGGGGCGGTGAAAAACTGTTTTTT,CASSLDRPGGGEKLFF
TRBV19,TRBJ1-2,.,.,TGTGCCAGTAGTATTAAAACAGCAGCTAACTATGGCTACACCTTC,CASSIKTAANYGYTF
TRBV7-9,TRBJ1-1,.,TRBD1,TGTGCCAGCAGCTTTTATGGGACAGGGAAAACTGAAGCTTTCTTT,CASSFYGTGKTEAFF
TRBV4-1,TRBJ1-4,few,.,TGCGCCAGCAGCCTTTCACGGGGGGATGGGGGGGTAGGTGAAAAACTGTTTTTT,CASSLSRGDGGVGEKLFF
TRBV5-6,TRBJ2-7,.,.,TGTGCCAGCAGCTTGTGGGCAGTCCCACGAGAGCAGTACTTC,CASSLWAVPREQYF
TRBV4-3,TRBJ1-4,.,.,TGCGCCAGCAGCCAAGAAACCACGTACGCTTCGGACGCCGAAAAACTGTTTTTT,CASSQETTYASDAEKLFF
TRBV9,TRBJ2-1,.,TRBD2,TGTGCCAGCAGCCATGCTAGCGGGGGGAGGAATGAGCAGTTCTTC,CASSHASGGRNEQFF
TRBV15,TRBJ1-4,.,.,TGTGCCACCAGCGGTAGTGGGGGCCTAATTAATGAAAAACTGTTTTTT,CATSGSGGLINEKLFF
TRBV15,TRBJ1-5,.,TRBD1,TGTGCCACCAGCAGGGGACAGGGGAGAGGTCAGCCCCAGCATTTT,CATSRGQGRGQPQHF
TRBV10-1,TRBJ2-1,.,TRBD2,TGCGCCAGCAGAAGCGGGGTTTACAATGAGCAGTTCTTC,CASRSGVYNEQFF
TRBV2,TRBJ2-1,.,.,TGTGCCAGCAGTGAAAGACAGAACAATGAGCAGTTCTTC,CASSERQNNEQFF
TRBV5-4,TRBJ2-7,.,TRBD1,TGTGCCAGCAGCCCGGAACCGGGACAGCTCCTTTACGAGCAGTACTTC,CASSPEPGQLLYEQYF
TRBV5-1,TRBJ1-4,medium-sized,.,TGCGCCAGCAGCTTGGGCCTTAACCTAGAAAAACTGTTTTTT,CASSLGLNLEKLFF